A single T cell receptor beta chain is shown here with its context. The antigen is undetermined. Profiled with immunoSEQ multiplex PCR; TCRdb holds only in-frame clones, not every one. The sample gives around 83,000 clones, around 90% of which show up once; roughly 2.1% is in the top ten. The sample originates from a study of OX40 agonist ivuxolimab in advanced cancers. Autoimmune disease history or systemic immunosuppression disqualified patients. Germline V CDR1 and CDR2: MDHEN, SYDVKM. Between the trimmed V and J ends, which lost 2 bases and 6 bases, there was a span of 11 bases. This CDR3 comprises 13 residues. General study points: At doses 0.1 to 3.0 mg/kg, CD4+ and CD8+ clones expanded.

This TCR was recovered from an adult with an advanced solid tumor such as melanoma, head and neck, liver or kidney cancer. The source material was CD4+ or CD8+ T cells sorted from blood, sampled in a trial of the OX40 agonist ivuxolimab. The V and J genes are TRBV28 and TRBJ2-7, with D uncertain. Here the CDR3 reads CASSLTLGLEQYF. DNA for the CDR3: TGTGCCAGCAGTTTAACGTTAGGCCTCGAGCAGTACTTC.